This T cell receptor (beta chain) was recovered during a study of T cells expressing NK-cell markers. Across the study: Each TCR beta repertoire originated in sorted T cells that were CD3+CD56+NKG2C+, CD3+CD56+NKG2C- or CD3+CD56-NKG2C+. Seropositivity for HCMV was found in seven of the eight sequenced donors, with one seronegative.

TCR beta cDNA was made by 5'RACE template switching with UMIs. TCRdb reprocessed the 5' RACE reads and reports one entry per CDR3 protein, with no DNA. This listing includes 550,000 or so distinct CDR3 sequences. From germline, CDR1 is SGHKS and CDR2 YYEKEE (reference sequence). The CDR3 spans 16 residues. The rearrangement links TRBV5-5 to TRBJ2-1; absent DNA, TCRdb's TRBD2 call cannot be checked. The sequence was obtained from a man aged 18 to 30 in good health. Specimen: blood T cells: a sorted CD56 or NKG2C T cell subset, CD4+ or CD8+ T cells, or bulk PBMC T cells (not recorded which). This CDR3 reads CASSWLPGPGDDEQFF.